The T cell receptor beta chain under discussion was sequenced for a study of T cells in Graves' hyperthyroidism and ophthalmopathy. There are many counts of this clonotype. Germline lookup yields CDR1 SGHAT and CDR2 FQNNGV. Trimming took 3 bases from V and 2 from J; bases not matched to a gene: 14. CDR3 size: 18 residues. It was RNA transcripts that yielded the amplified TCR beta CDR3 regions. RT-PCR in the first round (using the HTBI primer set) targeted the TCR CDR3. TCRdb re-called the multiplex PCR reads with MiXCR, one entry per CDR3 protein. The sample has 550,000 to 650,000 distinct CDR3 sequences; about 15% are singletons. Progressors' blood was drawn at hyperthyroidism diagnosis, before ophthalmopathy symptoms.

The chain recombines TRBV11-2 with TRBJ2-3; TRBD2 aligns across 7 bases. The sequence was collected from a woman aged 30 to 39 with Graves' hyperthyroidism that later progressed to Graves' ophthalmopathy. What was sequenced was blood. For the CDR3, the DNA is TGTGCCAGCAGCTTGGGGGGGGGAGCGGGAATGCACACAGATACGCAGTATTTT. It encodes CASSLGGGAGMHTDTQYF. Full variable domain (remainder filled in from reference TRBV11-2 and TRBJ2-3): EAGVAQSPRYKIIEKRQSVAFWCNPISGHATLYWYQQILGQGPKLLIQFQNNGVVDDSQLPKDRFSAERLKGVDSTLKIQPAKLEDSAVYLCASSLGGGAGMHTDTQYFGPGTRLTVL.